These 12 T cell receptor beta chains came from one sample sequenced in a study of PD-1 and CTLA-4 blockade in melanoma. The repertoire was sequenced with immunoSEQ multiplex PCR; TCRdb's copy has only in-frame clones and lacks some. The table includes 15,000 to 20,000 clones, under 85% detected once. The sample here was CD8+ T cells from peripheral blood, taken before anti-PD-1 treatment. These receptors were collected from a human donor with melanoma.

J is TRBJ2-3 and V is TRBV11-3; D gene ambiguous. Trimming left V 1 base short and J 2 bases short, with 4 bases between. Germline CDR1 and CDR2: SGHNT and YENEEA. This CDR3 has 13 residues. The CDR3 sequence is CASSLGTTDTQYF. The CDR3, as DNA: TGTGCCAGCAGCTTAGGTACCACAGATACGCAGTATTTT.

The CDR3 here is CASSPRDGPIDTQYF. CDR3 in DNA: TGCGCCAGCAGCCCCCGGGACGGGCCCATAGATACGCAGTATTTT. The V gene is TRBV4-1, the J gene TRBJ2-3, with D tentatively TRBD1 or TRBD2 (5 bases each). V lost 4 bases and J lost 5, with 16 bases in between. CDR1 is MGHRA, CDR2 YSYEKL, per germline. The CDR3 contains 15 residues.

CDR3 amino acids: CASSEGRLLHYEQYF. The CDR3 DNA follows: TGTGCCAGCAGTGAGGGCCGGTTGTTACACTACGAGCAGTACTTC. The chain recombines TRBV27 with TRBJ2-7, with D possibly matching TRBD2 (5 bases). V dropped 5 bases and J dropped 3 bases, with 17 bases sitting between them. This CDR3 comprises 15 residues. The germline V gene encodes CDR1 MNHEY and CDR2 SMNVEV (reference sequence).

The CDR3 spells CASSRYLENIQYF. The CDR3 DNA reads as TGTGCCAGCAGCCGATACCTAGAAAACATTCAGTACTTC. This rearrangement joins TRBV3-1 (or the pseudogene TRBV3-2) to TRBJ2-4; unclear D gene. V shed 4 bases and J shed 5 bases, with 9 bases lying between them. Germline loops: CDR1 LGHDT, CDR2 YNNKEL (reference sequence). This CDR3 comprises 13 residues.

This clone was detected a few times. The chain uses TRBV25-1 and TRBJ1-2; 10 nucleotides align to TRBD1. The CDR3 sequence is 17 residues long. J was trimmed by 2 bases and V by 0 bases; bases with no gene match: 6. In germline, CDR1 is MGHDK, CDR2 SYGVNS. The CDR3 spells CASSEYPTGGENYGYTF. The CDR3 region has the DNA TGTGCCAGCAGTGAATACCCGACAGGGGGCGAAAACTATGGCTACACCTTC.

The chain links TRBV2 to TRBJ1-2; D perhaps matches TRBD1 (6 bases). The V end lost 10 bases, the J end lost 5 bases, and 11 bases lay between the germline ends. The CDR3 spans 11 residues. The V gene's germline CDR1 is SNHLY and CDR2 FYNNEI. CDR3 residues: CANRDTYGYTF. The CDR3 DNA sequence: TGTGCCAACCGGGACACATATGGCTACACCTTC.

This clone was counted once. DNA for the CDR3: TGTGCCATCAGTGACCGGGGCCACTATGGCTACACCTTC. Translated, it gives CAISDRGHYGYTF. The chain couples TRBV10-3 to TRBJ1-2; tentatively, D is TRBD1 (5 bases). CDR1 is ENHRY, CDR2 SYGVKD, per germline. Trimming shortened V by 3 bases and J by 3 bases, and 8 bases separated the two germline ends. This CDR3 comprises 13 residues.

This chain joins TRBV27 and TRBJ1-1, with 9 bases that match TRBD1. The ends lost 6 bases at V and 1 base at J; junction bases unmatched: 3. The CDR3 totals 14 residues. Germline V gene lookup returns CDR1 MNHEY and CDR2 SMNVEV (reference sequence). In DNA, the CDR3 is TGTGCCAGCAGACTGGGACAGGGGAACACTGAAGCTTTCTTT. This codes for CASRLGQGNTEAFF.

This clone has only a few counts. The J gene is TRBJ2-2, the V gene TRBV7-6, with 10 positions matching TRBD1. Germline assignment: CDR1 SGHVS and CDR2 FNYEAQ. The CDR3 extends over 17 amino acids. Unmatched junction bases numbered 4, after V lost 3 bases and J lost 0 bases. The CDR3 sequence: CASSFLGTGANTGELFF. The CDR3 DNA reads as TGTGCCAGCAGCTTCCTTGGGACAGGGGCGAACACCGGGGAGCTGTTTTTT.

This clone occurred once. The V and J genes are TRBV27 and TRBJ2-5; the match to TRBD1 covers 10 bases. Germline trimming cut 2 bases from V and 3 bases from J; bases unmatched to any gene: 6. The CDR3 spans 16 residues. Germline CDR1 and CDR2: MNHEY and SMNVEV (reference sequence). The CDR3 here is CASSLDLGTGEETQYF. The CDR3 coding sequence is TGTGCCAGCAGTTTAGATCTGGGGACAGGGGAAGAGACCCAGTACTTC.

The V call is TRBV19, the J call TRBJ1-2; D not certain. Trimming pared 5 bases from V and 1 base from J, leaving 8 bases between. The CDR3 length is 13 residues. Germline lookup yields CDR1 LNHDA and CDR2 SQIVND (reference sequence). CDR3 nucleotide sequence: TGTGCCAGTAGTCCTGGAGTTAACTATGGCTACACCTTC. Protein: CASSPGVNYGYTF.

The CDR3 protein is CASSLASGFNQPQHF. DNA for the CDR3: TGCGCCAGCAGCTTGGCCTCAGGATTCAATCAGCCCCAGCATTTT. The V call is TRBV5-1, the J call TRBJ1-5, with D unclear. From germline, CDR1 is SGHRS and CDR2 YFSETQ. V was cut by 0 bases and J by 3 bases, with 10 bases left in between. The CDR3 runs to 15 residues.